This entry lists 22 T cell receptor beta chains sequenced from one sample in a study of shared clonotypes between healthy human individuals. The protocol was immunoSEQ multiplex PCR, while the TCRdb copy is restricted to in-frame clones and leaves out a portion. The top ten clones hold approximately 1.5% of a sample with approximately 940,000 clones, 70% to 85% of them seen once. The sequenced material came from memory CD4+ T cells sorted from blood. Specified subset: CD45RA-negative fraction. These receptors originate from a young man in good health.

The chain combines TRBV5-8 with TRBJ1-6; no clear D gene. Germline V lookup: CDR1 SGHTS, CDR2 YDEGEE. Trimming removed 4 bases from V and 7 bases from J, with 15 bases in between. The CDR3 runs 15 residues. The CDR3 region has the DNA TGTGCCAGCAGCCCGAGGCCCTCTTGGAATTCACCCCTCCACTTT. Encoded protein: CASSPRPSWNSPLHF.

The V call is TRBV11-3, the J call TRBJ2-7, with D unresolved. Per the germline V gene, CDR1 is SGHNT and CDR2 is YENEEA. With 8 bases removed from V and 2 bases from J, the gap between germline ends came to 16 bases. The CDR3 spans 14 residues. CDR3 DNA sequence: TGTGCCAGCTTCCTTAGTGGACCCCCCTACGAGCAGTACTTC. Amino acid sequence: CASFLSGPPYEQYF. The full variable domain, with the rest looked up from reference TRBV11-3 and TRBJ2-7, is EAGVVQSPRYKIIEKKQPVAFWCNPISGHNTLYWYLQNLGQGPELLIRYENEEAVDDSQLPKDRFSAERLKGVDSTLKIQPAELGDSAVYLCASFLSGPPYEQYFGPGTRLTVT.

As concerns this clone: Other DNA variants within this sample encode the same CDR3. The chain links TRBV10-3 to TRBJ2-7; 8 bases agree with TRBD1. The CDR3 is made up of 14 amino acids. V was pared by 4 bases and J by 7 bases, with 9 bases of the junction left unmatched. CDR1 is ENHRY and CDR2 is SYGVKD in the germline V gene. In DNA form, the CDR3 reads TGTGCCATCAGTGTTGGGCAGGGGGCAGAGGAGCAGTACTTC. As protein: CAISVGQGAEEQYF.

The V call is TRBV6-6, the J call TRBJ1-2, with 8 bases identical to TRBD1. The CDR3 is made up of 14 amino acids. Germline lookup yields CDR1 MNHNY and CDR2 SVGAGI (reference sequence). V lost 6 bases and J lost 0; bases outside the gene matches: 3. In DNA, the CDR3 is TGTGCCAGCAGCAAGGACAGGGCTAACTATGGCTACACCTTC. As protein: CASSKDRANYGYTF.

The chain uses TRBV7-2 and TRBJ2-7, with 8 positions matching TRBD2. Germline CDR1 SGHTA, CDR2 FQGNSA. The V and J ends lost 5 bases and 1 base, in that order; junction bases with no gene match: 7. The CDR3 covers 15 residues. CDR3 amino acids: CASSPTGTSSYEQYF. The DNA of the CDR3 is TGTGCCAGCAGCCCGACCGGGACTAGTTCCTACGAGCAGTACTTC.

The chain joins TRBV9 to TRBJ2-1, with 11 bases lining up with TRBD1. Looked up from germline, CDR1 is SGDLS and CDR2 is YYNGEE. Trimming at V came to 2 bases and at J to 4 bases, leaving 5 bases not matched to a gene. The CDR3 runs to 16 residues. The DNA of the CDR3 is TGTGCCAGCAGCGTGTCCGGGACAGGGGGGTACAATGAGCAGTTCTTC. Residues: CASSVSGTGGYNEQFF.

V and J are TRBV7-8 and TRBJ1-5, with D unresolved. The V and J ends lost 1 base and 5 bases respectively, with 9 bases between them. CDR1 is SGHVS and CDR2 is FQNEAQ in the germline V gene. The CDR3 loop spans 14 amino acids. This chain's CDR3 is CASSLDSRYQPQHF. The CDR3, as DNA: TGTGCCAGCAGCTTAGATAGCCGCTATCAGCCCCAGCATTTT.

The V gene is TRBV6-6, the J gene TRBJ1-1; 9 nucleotides line up with TRBD1. The CDR3 is 15 amino acids. Germline V gene data show CDR1 as MNHNY and CDR2 as SVGAGI (reference sequence). V gave up 7 bases and J gave up 6 bases; unmatched junction bases: 12. The DNA for the CDR3 is TGTGCCAGCACTGGGGACAGGGAGAATTTCGCTGAAGCTTTCTTT. Protein sequence: CASTGDRENFAEAFF.

Concerning this clone: Other DNA sequences in this specimen translate into the identical CDR3. The gene calls are TRBV4-3 and TRBJ1-1, with unresolved D. There are 13 residues in the CDR3. CDR1 and CDR2 (germline): LGHNA, YSLEER. V shed 0 bases and J shed 4 bases, with 6 bases lying between them. The CDR3 coding sequence is TGCGCCAGCAGCCAAGAACTAGGCACTGAAGCTTTCTTT. This gives the protein CASSQELGTEAFF.

In this sample, this clone turned up a few times. The gene calls are TRBV5-6 and TRBJ1-4; 11 positions match TRBD1. The CDR3 totals 15 residues. J gave up 8 bases and V 4 bases, and 7 bases lay outside the gene matches. Per the germline V gene, CDR1 is SGHDT and CDR2 is YYEEEE. CDR3 bases: TGTGCCAGCAGCCCCCGGACAGGGGGCTGGGAAAAACTGTTTTTT. It is translated as CASSPRTGGWEKLFF.

This chain joins TRBV28 and TRBJ2-7; D is uncertain. CDR1 is MDHEN, CDR2 SYDVKM, per germline. V was clipped by 5 bases and J by 2 bases, with 4 bases between them. This CDR3 has 11 amino acids. The CDR3 reads CASSAPYEQYF. The CDR3 coding sequence is TGTGCCAGCAGTGCGCCCTACGAGCAGTACTTC.

Notes on this clone: Mismatch with germline at one junction end may stem from a read error. V usage is TRBV7-7 and J usage is TRBJ2-1; 12 bases line up with TRBD2. This CDR3 comprises 15 residues. Germline V gene sequence: CDR1 SSHAT, CDR2 FNYEAQ (reference sequence). The CDR3 loop is CASSQASGRGDEQFF. The CDR3 DNA sequence: TGTGCTAGCAGCCAAGCTAGCGGGAGGGGCGATGAGCAGTTCTTC.

The chain links TRBV18 to TRBJ2-1; TRBD1 or TRBD2 may be the D gene (5 bases each). Germline CDR1 is KGHSH and CDR2 is LQKENI. The CDR3 totals 15 residues. V was pared by 8 bases and J by 5 bases, with 19 bases between. CDR3 amino acids: CASQPDWGYDNEQFF. The DNA of the CDR3 is TGTGCCAGCCAACCCGACTGGGGGTATGACAATGAGCAGTTCTTC.

This chain joins TRBV5-8 and TRBJ2-4, with TRBD1 as a possible D gene (6 bases). This CDR3 spans 17 amino acids. Looked up from germline, CDR1 is SGHTS and CDR2 is YDEGEE. V lost 3 bases and J lost 1, with 17 bases in between. In DNA, the CDR3 is TGTGCCAGCAGCTGGGAAGAACAGGGTACCGCCAAAAACATTCAGTACTTC. Its translation is CASSWEEQGTAKNIQYF. Variable domain in full (rest from reference TRBV5-8 and TRBJ2-4): EAGVTQSPTHLIKTRGQQATLRCSPISGHTSVYWYQQALGLGLQFLLWYDEGEERNRGNFPPRFSGRQFPNYSSELNVNALELEDSALYLCASSWEEQGTAKNIQYFGAGTRLSVL.

This chain uses TRBV4-3 with TRBJ2-5; unclear D gene. The CDR3 covers 14 residues. V lost 2 bases, J lost 2 bases, and 9 bases lay in between. Per germline, CDR1 LGHNA and CDR2 YSLEER. The CDR3 is CASSQLGRQETQYF. CDR3 sequence (DNA): TGCGCCAGCAGCCAACTTGGCAGACAAGAGACCCAGTACTTC.

Only a few counts were recorded for this clone. Distinct nucleotide sequences in the sample also encode this CDR3. The CDR3 region is CASSEGTGTYEQYF. DNA for the CDR3: TGCGCCAGCAGTGAGGGGACAGGGACCTACGAGCAGTACTTC. The V gene is TRBV10-1, the J gene TRBJ2-7, with 9 bases matching TRBD1. V was clipped by 2 bases and J by 2 bases; unmatched bases: 1. CDR1 and CDR2 from the germline V gene are WNHNN and SYGVQD (reference sequence). CDR3 size: 14 residues.

The rearrangement uses TRBV28 and TRBJ1-6; the D gene is possibly TRBD1 (6 bases). This CDR3 has 17 residues. Trimming took 5 bases from V and 4 from J, leaving 18 bases between them. The germline V gene has CDR1 MDHEN and CDR2 SYDVKM. DNA of the CDR3: TGTGCCAGCAGTCCTCCCTTACAGGGCTGGTATAATTCACCCCTCCACTTT. Its protein is CASSPPLQGWYNSPLHF. Filled out from reference TRBV28 and TRBJ1-6, the complete variable domain reads DVKVTQSSRYLVKRTGEKVFLECVQDMDHENMFWYRQDPGLGLRLIYFSYDVKMKEKGDIPEGYSVSREKKERFSLILESASTNQTSMYLCASSPPLQGWYNSPLHFGNGTRLTVT.

This clone was counted once. The gene calls are TRBV27 and TRBJ1-6; 8 bases agree with TRBD1. V lost 6 bases and J lost 10; bases outside the gene matches: 14. Germline V lookup: CDR1 MNHEY, CDR2 SMNVEV (reference sequence). This CDR3 has 16 residues. CDR3 protein: CASRPGTGFSSSPLHF. CDR3 coding DNA: TGTGCCAGCAGACCAGGGACAGGCTTCTCTTCATCACCCCTCCACTTT.

The rearrangement joins TRBV30 to TRBJ2-7, with a tentative D call TRBD1 (6 bases). The CDR3 runs to 14 residues. V was trimmed by 6 bases and J by 0 bases, leaving 15 bases between them. Germline assignment: CDR1 GTSNPN and CDR2 SVGIG (reference sequence). CDR3 in amino acids: CACPNRDNSYEQYF. The CDR3 DNA reads TGTGCCTGTCCTAACCGGGACAACTCCTACGAGCAGTACTTC. Using reference TRBV30 and TRBJ2-7 for the parts outside the CDR3, the full variable domain is SQTIHQWPATLVQPVGSPLSLECTVEGTSNPNLYWYRQAAGRGLQLLFYSVGIGQISSEVPQNLSASRPQDRQFILSSKKLLLSDSGFYLCACPNRDNSYEQYFGPGTRLTVT.

Points on this clone: Within the sample, other DNA sequences also encode this same CDR3. This chain joins TRBV7-2 and TRBJ2-7, with 8 bases aligning to TRBD2. The germline CDR1 and CDR2 sequences are SGHTA and FQGNSA. The CDR3 covers 13 residues. The ends lost 5 bases at V and 3 bases at J; junction bases unmatched: 3. The CDR3 sequence is CASSTSGFYEQYF. The CDR3 nucleotides are TGTGCCAGCAGCACTAGCGGCTTCTACGAGCAGTACTTC.

There are a few counts of this clone. The CDR3 DNA reads as TGCGCCAGCAGCCAAGATCCAGGGTTTGGCACTGAAGCTTTCTTT. This codes for CASSQDPGFGTEAFF. The rearrangement uses TRBV4-3 and TRBJ1-1; possibly TRBD1 for D (5 bases). There are 15 residues in the CDR3. The ends were cut back, 0 bases at V and 4 bases at J, with 12 bases in the middle. CDR1 is LGHNA, CDR2 YSLEER, per germline.

The gene calls are TRBV11-2 and TRBJ1-5; D may be TRBD1 (5 bases). V lost 6 bases to trimming and J lost 0 bases, with 12 bases between them. Germline CDR1 reads SGHAT; CDR2 reads FQNNGV. The CDR3 runs 15 residues. CDR3 residues: CASSLQVNSNQPQHF. The DNA of the CDR3 is TGTGCCAGCAGTCTACAGGTGAATAGCAATCAGCCCCAGCATTTT.